Presented here are 24 T cell receptor beta chains from one specimen sequenced in a study of neurological immune-mediated disorders. TCRdb analysed the 5' RACE reads with MiXCR anew, one entry per CDR3 protein. Among 45,000 to 55,000 distinct CDR3 sequences listed, approximately 10% were seen once. Input material: PBMCs. Receptor source: a woman between 35 and 50 years old with HTLV-1-associated myelopathy (HAM/TSP).

This clonotype was observed many times. V gene TRBV9 combines with J gene TRBJ2-1, with D perhaps matching TRBD2 (7 bases). This CDR3 is 14 amino acids long. Trimming left V 4 bases short and J 7 bases short, with 15 bases between. Germline assignment: CDR1 SGDLS and CDR2 YYNGEE. CDR3 region: CASSTPGGRNEQFF. DNA for the CDR3: TGTGCCAGCAGCACCCCGGGGGGCCGGAATGAGCAGTTCTTC.

This clonotype has at least ten counts. The chain recombines TRBV6-5 with TRBJ2-1; 9 nucleotides line up with TRBD2. Trimming at V came to 2 bases and at J to 2 bases, leaving 4 bases not matched to a gene. Germline assignment: CDR1 MNHEY and CDR2 SVGAGI. The CDR3 covers 16 residues. The CDR3 sequence: CASSYMRGGTYNEQFF. In nucleotides, the CDR3 is TGTGCCAGCAGTTACATGCGGGGGGGCACCTACAATGAGCAGTTCTTC.

This clonotype was seen at least ten times. This chain joins TRBV18 and TRBJ2-3; either TRBD1 or TRBD2 may fit D (5 bases each). The CDR3 runs to 15 residues. Germline lookup yields CDR1 KGHSH and CDR2 LQKENI. The V gene lost 4 bases and the J gene lost 6 bases, with 17 bases spanning the gap. The CDR3 DNA follows: TGTGCCAGCTCACTTCTCGGGACGGGGCTTGATACGCAGTATTTT. Protein product: CASSLLGTGLDTQYF.

Many counts were recorded for this clonotype. The chain links TRBV21-1 to TRBJ2-7; the DNA was not used to check the table's D call, TRBD1. TRBV21-1 is classified as a pseudogene. The CDR3 length is 17 residues. Here the CDR3 reads CASSKKGGDNLFYEQYF. In DNA, the CDR3 is TGTGCCAGCAGCAAAAAGGGGGGGGATAACTTATTCTACGAGCAGTACTTC.

Ten or more counts support this clonotype. The chain uses TRBV20-1 and TRBJ2-5; TRBD2 agrees at 10 bases. CDR3 length: 15 residues. J was trimmed by 5 bases and V by 6 bases; bases with no gene match: 12. The germline CDR1 and CDR2 sequences are DFQATT and SNEGSKA (reference sequence). The CDR3 bases are TGCAGTGCCAGGTTTAGCGGGGGGAGGGCGGAGACCCAGTACTTC. This encodes CSARFSGGRAETQYF.

This clonotype was observed many times. The chain is built from TRBV12-3 or TRBV12-4 and TRBJ1-1, with D possibly TRBD1 on 6 matching bases. V was cut by 3 bases and J by 3 bases, with 11 bases left in between. The CDR3 covers 14 residues. This CDR3 is CASSFTGYHTEAFF. Written as DNA, the CDR3 is TGTGCCAGCAGTTTTACAGGGTATCACACTGAAGCTTTCTTT.

This clonotype was picked up many times. The chain's CDR3 is CATAQTSGGGWYNEQFF. The CDR3 coding sequence is TGTGCCACCGCGCAGACCTCAGGGGGCGGTTGGTACAATGAGCAGTTCTTC. The rearrangement joins TRBV15 to TRBJ2-1; 8 bases agree with TRBD1. The CDR3 spans 17 residues. The germline gives CDR1 LNHNV, CDR2 YYDKDF (reference sequence). The trim removed 8 bases at V and 4 bases at J, leaving 16 bases unmatched.

As for this clonotype: A much larger clone differs by one base, so this may be a read error. The chain couples TRBV29-1 to TRBJ2-1; D not resolved. Germline values: CDR1 SQVTM, CDR2 ANQGSEA. CDR3 size: 12 residues. Trimming removed 6 bases at V and 4 bases at J, with 10 bases between. CDR3 sequence reads: CSVLILYNEQFF. The CDR3 coding sequence is TGCAGCGTACTAATTCTGTACAATGAGCAGTTCTTC.

At least ten counts were recorded for this clonotype. The rearrangement links TRBV4-2 to TRBJ2-5; D is perhaps TRBD1 (7 bases). CDR1 is LGHNA, CDR2 YNFKEQ, per germline. The CDR3 consists of 17 residues. Between the trimmed V and J ends, which lost 0 bases and 5 bases, there was a span of 19 bases. This CDR3 is CASSQDSVRGVFETQYF. CDR3 in DNA: TGTGCCAGCAGCCAAGATTCCGTCAGGGGGGTTTTTGAGACCCAGTACTTC.

There are many counts of this clonotype. The chain is built from TRBV11-2 and TRBJ1-1, with a tentative D call TRBD1 (5 bases). The V gene's germline CDR1 is SGHAT and CDR2 FQNNGV. Trimming left V 5 bases short and J 3 bases short, with 10 bases between. The CDR3 is 13 residues long. The CDR3 DNA reads TGTGCCAGCAGCCTCTGGGGGTACACTGAAGCTTTCTTT. Amino acids: CASSLWGYTEAFF.

The rearrangement uses TRBV7-8 and TRBJ1-1; D is ambiguous. Trimming took 7 bases from V and 1 from J, leaving 13 bases between them. This CDR3 has 14 residues. CDR1 is SGHVS, CDR2 FQNEAQ, per germline. DNA for the CDR3: TGTGCCAGCACGTACACATTATCGAACACTGAAGCTTTCTTT. Translating it yields CASTYTLSNTEAFF. Combining the CDR3 with reference TRBV7-8 and TRBJ1-1 gives the whole variable domain GAGVSQSPRYKVAKRGQDVALRCDPISGHVSLFWYQQALGQGPEFLTYFQNEAQLDKSGLPSDRFFAERPEGSVSTLKIQRTQQEDSAVYLCASTYTLSNTEAFFGQGTRLTVV.

This clonotype was seen at least ten times. The rearrangement joins TRBV29-1 to TRBJ1-2, with a weak D call TRBD1 (5 bases). The CDR3 length is 12 residues. V gave up 3 bases and J gave up 8 bases, with 13 bases separating them. Germline assignment: CDR1 SQVTM and CDR2 ANQGSEA. CDR3 in DNA: TGCAGCGTTGATATGGGGGTGGGAGGCTACACCTTC. This gives the protein CSVDMGVGGYTF.

This clonotype came up many times. V gene TRBV25-1 combines with J gene TRBJ2-2; perhaps TRBD1 as D (5 bases). The CDR3 runs 16 residues. In germline, CDR1 is MGHDK, CDR2 SYGVNS. V was trimmed by 2 bases and J by 2 bases, leaving 12 bases between them. The CDR3 DNA sequence: TGTGCCAGCAGTGAAAAGGGCAGGGTCAACACCGGGGAGCTGTTTTTT. Translating gives CASSEKGRVNTGELFF.

This clonotype has just a few counts. One base away lies a much larger clone, so this may be a sequencing read error. The chain recombines TRBV11-2 with TRBJ1-5; D is unresolved. Germline V lookup: CDR1 SGHAT, CDR2 FQNNGV. CDR3 length equals 12 residues. The CDR3 DNA sequence: TGTGTCAGCAGCCGACGCAATCAGCCCCAGCATTTT. This codes for CVSSRRNQPQHF.

This clonotype showed up many times. The chain recombines TRBV4-1 with TRBJ1-5, with D unclear. V was cut by 1 base and J by 0 bases, with 22 bases left in between. The CDR3 has 20 residues. The germline CDR1 and CDR2 sequences are MGHRA and YSYEKL. The CDR3 region has the DNA TGCGCCAGCAGCCAAGCTGGTGGAGGGTCCGGATCTTATAGCAATCAGCCCCAGCATTTT. It is translated as CASSQAGGGSGSYSNQPQHF.

This clonotype showed up many times. The chain carries TRBV27 and TRBJ1-6; TRBD1 matches at 7 bases. The CDR3 totals 15 residues. Germline CDR1 and CDR2: MNHEY and SMNVEV (reference sequence). Germline trimming cut 3 bases from V and 10 bases from J; bases unmatched to any gene: 9. The CDR3 sequence: CASSLEGAGESPLHF. CDR3 DNA: TGTGCCAGCAGTTTGGAGGGGGCAGGGGAATCACCCCTCCACTTT.

The chain links TRBV11-2 to TRBJ2-7; maybe TRBD1 (8 bases). The CDR3 has 15 amino acids. Germline V CDR1 and CDR2: SGHAT, FQNNGV. V was trimmed by 5 bases and J by 5 bases, leaving 19 bases between them. DNA of the CDR3: TGTGCCAGCAGCCGGGACAGGCGGGGGACCCACGAGCAGTACTTC. Protein product: CASSRDRRGTHEQYF.

As for this clonotype: One end of the junction does not line up with germline, which may come from a read error. The chain links TRBV12-3 or TRBV12-4 to TRBJ2-3, with 9 nucleotides matching TRBD1. The length of the CDR3 is 16 residues. CDR3 sequence (DNA): TGTGTCAGCAGTTTGGTCGGGACAGGGAGCACAGATATGCAGTATTTT. This encodes CVSSLVGTGSTDMQYF.

This clonotype occurred many times. The rearrangement joins TRBV18 to TRBJ1-1, with D maybe TRBD1 (5 bases). V lost 2 bases and J lost 4, with 14 bases in between. CDR1 is KGHSH, CDR2 LQKENI, per germline. The CDR3 totals 15 residues. The CDR3 bases are TGTGCCAGCTCACCATGGACAAGGACCGGCACTGAAGCTTTCTTT. It is translated as CASSPWTRTGTEAFF.

This clonotype was counted ten times or more. As the CDR3 is not closed by the conserved phenylalanine or tryptophan, this likely results from a read error. The chain couples TRBV11-3 to TRBJ2-7; no clear D gene. Trimming removed 0 bases from V and 0 bases from J, with 6 bases in between. CDR3 length equals 14 residues. Germline V gives CDR1 SGHNT, CDR2 YENEEA. The CDR3 region is CASSLDSSSYEQYL. CDR3 in DNA: TGTGCCAGCAGCTTAGACAGCAGCTCCTACGAGCAGTACTTA.

This clonotype came up many times. One junction end disagrees with the germline gene, perhaps due to a read error. The chain has TRBV20-1 and TRBJ2-7; D unclear. Germline V gene sequence: CDR1 DFQATT, CDR2 SNEGSKA (reference sequence). The CDR3 extends over 10 amino acids. CDR3 region: CSAGDFEQYF. In DNA, the CDR3 is TGCAGTGCTGGAGATTTCGAGCAGTACTTC.

Many counts were recorded for this clonotype. This chain uses TRBV6-1 with TRBJ1-5; D may be TRBD1 (5 bases). CDR1 is MNHNS and CDR2 is SASEGT in the germline V gene. There are 15 residues in the CDR3. V dropped 0 bases and J dropped 3 bases, with 9 bases sitting between them. CDR3 nucleotide sequence: TGTGCCAGCAGTGAAGCCAGAGGGGTCAATCAGCCCCAGCATTTT. It yields the protein CASSEARGVNQPQHF.

This clonotype was detected many times. This chain links TRBV25-1 with TRBJ2-3, with 9 bases aligning to TRBD1. The length of the CDR3 is 18 residues. Unmatched junction bases numbered 10, after V lost 3 bases and J lost 0 bases. Germline CDR1 and CDR2: MGHDK and SYGVNS. For the CDR3, the DNA is TGTGCCAGCAGTGACCCACTTGGACAGGGGACGAGCACAGATACGCAGTATTTT. It codes for CASSDPLGQGTSTDTQYF.

In this sample, this clonotype turned up many times. The genes are TRBV7-2 and TRBJ2-7; 7 bases are shared with TRBD2. The germline V gene has CDR1 SGHTA and CDR2 FQGNSA. The CDR3 is 14 residues long. Unmatched junction bases numbered 10, after V lost 4 bases and J lost 7 bases. Here the CDR3 DNA reads TGTGCCAGCAGCTCAGCGGGAAGCTACCTAGAGCAGTACTTC. Amino acid sequence: CASSSAGSYLEQYF.